The 2 T cell receptor beta chains presented below share a single source sample, sequenced in a study of T cells in Graves' hyperthyroidism and ophthalmopathy. Regions amplified from RNA transcripts were the TCR beta CDR3 regions. HTBI primers drove first-round RT-PCR of the TCR CDR3. TCRdb independently ran MiXCR on the multiplex PCR reads; one entry per CDR3 protein. The table records 490,000 or so distinct CDR3 sequences, more than 15% of them present only once. Material for sequencing was blood. The source of these receptors is a woman aged 25-40 years with Graves' ophthalmopathy.

The J gene is TRBJ2-1, the V gene TRBV19; TRBD2 aligns across 8 bases. J gave up 7 bases and V 5 bases, and 4 bases lay outside the gene matches. Germline CDR1 and CDR2: LNHDA and SQIVND (reference sequence). The CDR3 contains 13 residues. CDR3 DNA sequence: TGTGCCAGTAGTTCGAGACTAGCGAATGAGCAGTTCTTC. The encoded protein is CASSSRLANEQFF.

This clonotype turned up a few times. The chain carries TRBV6-1 and TRBJ2-7; the D call may be TRBD1 or TRBD2 (5 bases each). Germline CDR1 and CDR2: MNHNS and SASEGT. V was clipped by 6 bases and J by 2 bases, with 17 bases between them. This CDR3 has 15 residues. DNA for the CDR3: TGTGCCAGCAGCCAAGAGGGGAGCCCTCCCTACGAGCAGTACTTC. It is translated as CASSQEGSPPYEQYF.